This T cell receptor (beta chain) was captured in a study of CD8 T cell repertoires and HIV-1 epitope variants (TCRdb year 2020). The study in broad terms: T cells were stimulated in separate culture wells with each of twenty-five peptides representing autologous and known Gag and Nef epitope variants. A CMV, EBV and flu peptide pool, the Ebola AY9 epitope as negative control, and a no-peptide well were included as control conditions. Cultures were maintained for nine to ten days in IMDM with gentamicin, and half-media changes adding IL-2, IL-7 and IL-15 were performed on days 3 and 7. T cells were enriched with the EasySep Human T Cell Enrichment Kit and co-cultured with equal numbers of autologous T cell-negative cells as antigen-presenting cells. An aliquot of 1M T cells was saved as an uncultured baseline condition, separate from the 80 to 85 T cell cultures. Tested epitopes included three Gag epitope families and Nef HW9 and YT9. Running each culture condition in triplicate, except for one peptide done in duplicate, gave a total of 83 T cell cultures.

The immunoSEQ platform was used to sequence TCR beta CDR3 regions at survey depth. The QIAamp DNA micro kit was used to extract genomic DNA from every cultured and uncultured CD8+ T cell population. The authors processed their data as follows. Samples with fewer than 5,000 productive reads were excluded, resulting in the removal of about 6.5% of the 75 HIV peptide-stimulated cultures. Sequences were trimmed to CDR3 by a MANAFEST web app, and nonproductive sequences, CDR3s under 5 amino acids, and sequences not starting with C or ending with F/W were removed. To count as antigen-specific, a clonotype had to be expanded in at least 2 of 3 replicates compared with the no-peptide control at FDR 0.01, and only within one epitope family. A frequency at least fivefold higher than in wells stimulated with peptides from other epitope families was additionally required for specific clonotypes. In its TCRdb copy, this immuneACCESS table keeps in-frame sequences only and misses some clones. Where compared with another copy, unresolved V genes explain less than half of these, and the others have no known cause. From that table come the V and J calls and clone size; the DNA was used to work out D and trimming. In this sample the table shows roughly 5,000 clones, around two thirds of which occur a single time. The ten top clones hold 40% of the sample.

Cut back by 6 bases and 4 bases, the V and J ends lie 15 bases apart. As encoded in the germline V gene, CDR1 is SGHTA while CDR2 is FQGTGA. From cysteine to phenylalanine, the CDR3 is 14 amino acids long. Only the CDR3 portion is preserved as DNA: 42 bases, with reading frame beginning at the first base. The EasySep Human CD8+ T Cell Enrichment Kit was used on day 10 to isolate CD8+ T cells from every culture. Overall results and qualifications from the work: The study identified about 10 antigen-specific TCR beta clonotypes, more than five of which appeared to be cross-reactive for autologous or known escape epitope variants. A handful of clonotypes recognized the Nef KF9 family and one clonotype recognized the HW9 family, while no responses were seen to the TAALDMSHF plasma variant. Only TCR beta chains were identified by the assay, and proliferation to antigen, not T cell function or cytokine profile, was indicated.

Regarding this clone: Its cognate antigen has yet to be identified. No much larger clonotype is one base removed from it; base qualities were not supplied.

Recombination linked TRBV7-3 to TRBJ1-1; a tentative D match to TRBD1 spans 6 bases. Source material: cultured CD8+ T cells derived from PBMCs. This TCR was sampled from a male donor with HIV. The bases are TGTGCCAGCAGTCCGGCAGGGGTAGGCACTGAAGCTTTCTTT. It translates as CASSPAGVGTEAFF.